Listed below are T cell receptor beta chains from one sample, sequenced in a study of T cell responses to AZD1222 COVID-19 vaccine. The repertoire was sequenced with immunoSEQ multiplex PCR; TCRdb's copy has only in-frame clones and lacks some. The sample lists about 130,000 clones, less than 90% occurring once. Sequenced here: peripheral blood, sampled on day 0 of AZD1222 vaccination. These receptors came from an adult in good health. Both conserved end residues are part of each CDR3. The D gene is left open where the match is weak. Clone size is shown for a subset of rows, as once, few, many or a class of expanded clone.

D gene: TRBD1
V gene: TRBV7-8
clone size: NA
J gene: TRBJ1-1
CDR3 DNA: TGTGCCAGCAGCGCCCTTCTGGGACAGGGGAACACTGAAGCTTTCTTT
CDR3 protein: CASSALLGQGNTEAFF

D gene: NA
V gene: TRBV7-8
clone size: few
J gene: TRBJ2-1
CDR3 DNA: TGTGCCAGCAGCGTACGGGGGAGAGGTGAGCAGTTCTTC
CDR3 protein: CASSVRGRGEQFF

D gene: NA
V gene: TRBV4-1
clone size: NA
J gene: TRBJ2-3
CDR3 DNA: TGCGCCAGCAGCCAGGTCTCCGGCGGGGTAGTGTCAGATACGCAGTATTTT
CDR3 protein: CASSQVSGGVVSDTQYF

D gene: NA
V gene: TRBV2
clone size: few
J gene: TRBJ2-2
CDR3 DNA: TGTGCCAGCAGTGTCCGAGTTGCAAGCGGGGAGCTGTTTTTT
CDR3 protein: CASSVRVASGELFF

D gene: NA
V gene: TRBV19
clone size: NA
J gene: TRBJ2-5
CDR3 DNA: TGTCGGGCAGGGTCAGAGACCCAGTACTTC
CDR3 protein: CRAGSETQYF

D gene: NA
V gene: TRBV21-1
clone size: NA
J gene: TRBJ2-2
CDR3 DNA: TGTGCCAGCAGCAAAGTCAGGGACAGAAACACCGGGGAGCTGTTTTTT
CDR3 protein: CASSKVRDRNTGELFF

D gene: NA
V gene: TRBV28
clone size: NA
J gene: TRBJ1-5
CDR3 DNA: TGTGCCAGCAGGCGTGGGACAATTAGCAATCAGCCCCAGCATTTT
CDR3 protein: CASRRGTISNQPQHF

D gene: TRBD2
V gene: TRBV5-1
clone size: NA
J gene: TRBJ2-5
CDR3 DNA: TGCGCCAGCAGCTTGTCGGGGGGGCTGGGAGAGACCCAGTACTTC
CDR3 protein: CASSLSGGLGETQYF

D gene: NA
V gene: TRBV2
clone size: NA
J gene: TRBJ2-3
CDR3 DNA: TGTGCCAGCAAGTCGGGACTGACCACAGATACGCAGTATTTT
CDR3 protein: CASKSGLTTDTQYF

D gene: NA
V gene: TRBV11-2
clone size: NA
J gene: TRBJ2-2
CDR3 DNA: TGTGCCAGCAGCTTTACGGACGGTGGGGAGCTGTTTTTT
CDR3 protein: CASSFTDGGELFF

D gene: NA
V gene: TRBV12-3/TRBV12-4
clone size: NA
J gene: TRBJ1-2
CDR3 DNA: TGTGCCAGCAGTTCCGGAAACTATGGCTACACCTTC
CDR3 protein: CASSSGNYGYTF

D gene: NA
V gene: TRBV15
clone size: NA
J gene: TRBJ1-6
CDR3 DNA: TGTGCCACCGGGGGAGGGAATTCACCCCTCCACTTT
CDR3 protein: CATGGGNSPLHF

D gene: TRBD1
V gene: TRBV7-3
clone size: NA
J gene: TRBJ2-3
CDR3 DNA: TGTGCCAGCAGCTTTTCTGGGACAGAATCAACGCAGTATTTT
CDR3 protein: CASSFSGTESTQYF

D gene: NA
V gene: TRBV28
clone size: NA
J gene: TRBJ2-1
CDR3 DNA: TGTGCCAGCACCCAAAGGTCGGAGGCCTACAATGAGCAGTTCTTC
CDR3 protein: CASTQRSEAYNEQFF

D gene: NA
V gene: TRBV7-2
clone size: NA
J gene: TRBJ2-7
CDR3 DNA: TGTGCCAGCAGCCCTTCCAGGGTGCGGTCCTACGAGCAGTACTTC
CDR3 protein: CASSPSRVRSYEQYF